A selection of T cell receptor beta chains follows, all from one sample in a study of T cells in Graves' hyperthyroidism and ophthalmopathy. MiXCR, run by TCRdb on the multiplex PCR reads, gives a single entry per CDR3 protein. The table has about 420,000 distinct CDR3 sequences, 15% to 18% seen once. Material: blood. These TCRs come from a woman younger than 35 with Graves' hyperthyroidism. Each CDR3 is given with its conserved first and last residue. The D gene is left open where the match is weak. The listing skips clone size in some rows; elsewhere it reads once, few, many or a size class.

D,V,size,J,CDR3,DNA
TRBD1,TRBV12-3/TRBV12-4,-,TRBJ1-2,CASSRTGGVSYTF,TGTGCCAGCAGTAGAACAGGGGGCGTTAGCTACACCTTC
-,TRBV27,few,TRBJ1-5,CASSYENRNNQPQHF,TGTGCCAGCAGTTACGAAAACAGAAACAATCAGCCCCAGCATTTT
TRBD1,TRBV7-9,few,TRBJ2-7,CASGSRQGAYEQYF,TGTGCCAGCGGAAGCCGACAGGGGGCCTACGAGCAGTACTTC
-,TRBV20-1,few,TRBJ2-5,CSAVRDNIQETQYF,TGCAGTGCTGTCCGGGACAACATACAAGAGACCCAGTACTTC
-,TRBV3-1,many,TRBJ1-2,CASSRDHSYGYTF,TGTGCCAGCAGCAGGGACCACAGCTATGGCTACACCTTC
TRBD1,TRBV27,many,TRBJ1-2,CASSSLQGVNYGYTF,TGTGCCAGCAGTTCCTTACAGGGGGTTAACTATGGCTACACCTTC
TRBD2,TRBV20-1,many,TRBJ2-5,CSATSGTTSPYF,TGCAGTGCTACTAGCGGGACAACGTCTCCGTACTTC
TRBD1,TRBV6-5,many,TRBJ2-3,CASSYVAGTGKITQYF,TGTGCCAGCAGTTACGTCGCCGGGACAGGGAAGATTACGCAGTATTTT
-,TRBV7-8,many,TRBJ2-5,CASSPSFGRYQETQYF,TGTGCCAGCAGCCCGTCTTTCGGACGGTACCAAGAGACCCAGTACTTC
TRBD2,TRBV7-9,-,TRBJ2-5,CAGSLPSGRTETQYF,TGTGCCGGCAGCTTACCTAGCGGGAGGACGGAGACCCAGTACTTC
-,TRBV9,-,TRBJ2-2,CASSLLSGVDTGELFF,TGTGCCAGCAGCCTCCTCTCTGGGGTAGACACCGGGGAGCTGTTTTTT
-,TRBV5-1,many,TRBJ2-7,CASSFDNYEQYF,TGCGCCAGCAGCTTCGACAACTACGAGCAGTACTTC
-,TRBV20-1,many,TRBJ2-7,CSARGDGEQYF,TGCAGTGCTAGGGGAGATGGCGAGCAGTACTTC
-,TRBV4-3,few,TRBJ1-5,CASSQGQLQPQHF,TGCGCCAGCAGCCAAGGACAGCTCCAGCCCCAGCATTTT
-,TRBV11-1,many,TRBJ2-1,CASSLAGHYRNEQFF,TGTGCCAGCAGCTTAGCGGGGCATTACAGGAATGAGCAGTTCTTC
-,TRBV7-9,many,TRBJ1-1,CASSFIQGAGEAFF,TGTGCCAGCAGCTTCATACAAGGGGCGGGTGAAGCTTTCTTT
TRBD2,TRBV12-3/TRBV12-4,few,TRBJ2-5,CASSIRALAGGLKGLETQYF,TGTGCCAGCAGCATTAGAGCACTAGCGGGGGGGCTGAAGGGTTTAGAGACCCAGTACTTC
TRBD2,TRBV18,many,TRBJ2-3,CASSLTSGGLLRSSTDTQYF,TGTGCCAGCTCACTTACTAGCGGGGGCCTGCTACGTTCTAGCACAGATACGCAGTATTTT
-,TRBV7-9,-,TRBJ1-1,CASSSPGGLMNTEAFF,TGTGCCAGCAGCTCCCCCGGGGGGCTGATGAACACTGAAGCTTTCTTT
-,TRBV5-1,few,TRBJ2-2,CASSLDRGDTGELFF,TGCGCCAGCAGCTTGGACCGGGGCGACACCGGGGAGCTGTTTTTT
TRBD1,TRBV15,-,TRBJ2-6,CATSTGELSGANVLTF,TGTGCCACCAGTACAGGGGAACTCTCTGGGGCCAACGTCCTGACTTTC
TRBD1,TRBV7-2,many,TRBJ1-1,CASSPRTGRVEGTEAFF,TGTGCCAGCAGCCCCCGGACAGGGAGAGTTGAGGGCACTGAAGCTTTCTTT
-,TRBV19,few,TRBJ1-1,CASSIGGNMNTVAFF,TGTGCCAGTAGTATAGGGGGTAACATGAACACTGTAGCTTTCTTT
TRBD1,TRBV3-1,many,TRBJ1-1,CASSLSGGFYTEAFF,TGTGCCAGCAGCCTATCAGGGGGCTTTTACACTGAAGCTTTCTTT
-,TRBV7-2,-,TRBJ2-1,CASSLVGGRYNEQFF,TGTGCCAGCAGCTTAGTGGGGGGGCGGTACAATGAGCAGTTCTTC
-,TRBV5-5,many,TRBJ1-1,CASSLAIWRGAFF,TGTGCCAGCAGCTTGGCTATTTGGAGAGGAGCTTTCTTT
TRBD2,TRBV6-1,-,TRBJ2-2,CASSSLPGLAGVGGELFF,TGTGCCAGCAGTTCTCTACCGGGACTAGCGGGAGTGGGCGGGGAGCTGTTTTTT
TRBD2,TRBV5-8,many,TRBJ2-1,CASSSVGTSGGNNEQFF,TGTGCCAGCAGCTCGGTCGGGACTAGCGGGGGGAACAATGAGCAGTTCTTC
TRBD2,TRBV7-2,-,TRBJ2-7,CASSLVTSGSSEQYF,TGTGCCAGCAGCTTAGTGACTAGCGGGAGTAGCGAGCAGTACTTC
TRBD2,TRBV28,many,TRBJ2-1,CASSLGTRIYNEQFF,TGTGCCAGCAGTTTAGGGACTAGAATCTACAATGAGCAGTTCTTC
-,TRBV27,many,TRBJ1-6,CASSLQEGSPLHF,TGTGCCAGCAGTTTGCAGGAGGGTTCACCCCTCCACTTT
-,TRBV20-1,once,TRBJ2-1,CSADDPVAAIVNEQFF,TGCAGTGCTGACGATCCAGTAGCGGCCATCGTGAATGAGCAGTTCTTC
-,TRBV28,many,TRBJ2-1,CASSSRSWRASGSYNEQFF,TGTGCCAGCAGTAGTAGGTCGTGGCGGGCTTCAGGATCCTACAATGAGCAGTTCTTC
TRBD2,TRBV6-1,many,TRBJ2-1,CASSETSGYNEQFF,TGTGCCAGCAGTGAGACTAGCGGGTACAATGAGCAGTTCTTC
-,TRBV28,-,TRBJ1-3,CASIPLGGRNTIYF,TGTGCCAGCATCCCCTTGGGGGGGAGAAACACCATATATTTT
-,TRBV5-6,few,TRBJ1-4,CASSLERGRPTNEKLFF,TGTGCCAGCAGCTTGGAGCGGGGGAGGCCAACTAATGAAAAACTGTTTTTT
TRBD1,TRBV11-2,many,TRBJ1-2,CASSLGDRPFYGYTF,TGTGCCAGCAGCTTAGGGGACAGGCCCTTCTATGGCTACACCTTC
TRBD2,TRBV4-3,-,TRBJ2-3,CASSQGAGGLTDTQYF,TGCGCCAGCAGCCAAGGAGCGGGGGGGCTTACAGATACGCAGTATTTT
-,TRBV29-1,few,TRBJ2-2,CSVEEGLNTGELFF,TGCAGCGTTGAAGAGGGCCTGAACACCGGGGAGCTGTTTTTT
-,TRBV7-9,-,TRBJ1-4,CASSTISGNTNEKLFF,TGTGCCAGCAGCACAATATCCGGGAACACTAATGAAAAACTGTTTTTT
-,TRBV6-6,-,TRBJ2-7,CASSYSVGYYEQYF,TGTGCCAGCAGTTACTCGGTCGGGTACTACGAGCAGTACTTC
TRBD2,TRBV27,few,TRBJ2-3,CASSLRLAGDSCPDTQYF,TGTGCCAGCAGTTTAAGGCTAGCGGGAGACTCTTGCCCAGATACGCAGTATTTT
-,TRBV9,-,TRBJ1-2,CASSVVAAGEGYTF,TGTGCCAGCAGCGTAGTTGCGGCAGGGGAGGGCTACACCTTC
-,TRBV18,many,TRBJ2-7,CASSPGQLYEQYF,TGTGCCAGCAGCCCCGGACAGCTCTACGAGCAGTACTTC
TRBD2,TRBV7-8,many,TRBJ2-3,CASSLGGQGGGRATDTQYF,TGTGCCAGCAGCTTAGGGGGACAAGGCGGCGGGAGGGCTACAGATACGCAGTATTTT